One sample yielded the 20 T cell receptor beta chains listed below, sequenced in a study of early T cells in non-severe SARS-CoV-2 infection. In TCRdb, the 5' RACE reads were re-called with MiXCR into one record per CDR3 protein. The sample records fewer than 85,000 distinct CDR3 sequences, around 15% being singletons. The sequencing sample was made of whole blood. Every receptor here comes from an adult who was a healthcare worker with PCR-confirmed SARS-CoV-2 infection or an uninfected control (not recorded which).

As regards this clonotype: The germline gene is not matched at one end of the junction; a read error may be the cause. This chain connects TRBV7-6 to TRBJ2-7, with a weak D call TRBD1 (5 bases). Germline CDR1 reads SGHVS; CDR2 reads FNYEAQ. The CDR3 loop spans 14 amino acids. DNA of the CDR3: TGTGTCAGCAGCTTGGAACAGGCCTCCTACGAGCAGTACTTC. Translating gives CVSSLEQASYEQYF. Looking up the rest from reference TRBV7-6 and TRBJ2-7 gives the full variable domain: GAGVSQSPRYKVTKRGQDVALRCDPISGHVSLYWYRQALGQGPEFLTYFNYEAQQDKSGLPNDRFSAERPEGSISTLTIQRTEQRDSAMYRCVSSLEQASYEQYFGPGTRLTVT.

J is TRBJ2-5 and V is TRBV6-5; D tentatively fits TRBD1 or TRBD2 (5 bases each). The CDR3 sequence is 13 residues long. In germline, CDR1 is MNHEY, CDR2 SVGAGI. V lost 2 bases and J 5 bases, leaving 9 bases between the germline ends. The CDR3 here is CASSYGGRETQYF. CDR3 DNA: TGTGCCAGCAGTTACGGGGGTCGGGAGACCCAGTACTTC.

In this sample, this clonotype turned up a few times. Germline is not matched at one junction end, which may reflect a read error. This chain joins TRBV28 and TRBJ1-5; D is unresolved. Germline V gives CDR1 MDHEN, CDR2 SYDVKM. This CDR3 comprises 13 residues. The CDR3 region is CASRLWRGQPQHF. CDR3 sequence (DNA): TGTGCCAGCCGTTTATGGCGGGGTCAGCCCCAGCATTTT. Using reference TRBV28 and TRBJ1-5 for the parts outside the CDR3, the full variable domain is DVKVTQSSRYLVKRTGEKVFLECVQDMDHENMFWYRQDPGLGLRLIYFSYDVKMKEKGDIPEGYSVSREKKERFSLILESASTNQTSMYLCASRLWRGQPQHFGDGTRLSIL.

The J gene is TRBJ2-5, the V gene TRBV5-1, with TRBD1 as a possible D gene (6 bases). The CDR3 extends over 15 amino acids. The ends were cut back, 5 bases at V and 2 bases at J, with 16 bases in the middle. The V gene's germline CDR1 is SGHRS and CDR2 YFSETQ. In DNA form, the CDR3 reads TGCGCCAGCAGGTCGACCCCCGGACAGCAAGAGACCCAGTACTTC. Encoded protein: CASRSTPGQQETQYF. Looking up the rest from reference TRBV5-1 and TRBJ2-5 gives the full variable domain: KAGVTQTPRYLIKTRGQQVTLSCSPISGHRSVSWYQQTPGQGLQFLFEYFSETQRNKGNFPGRFSGRQFSNSRSEMNVSTLELGDSALYLCASRSTPGQQETQYFGPGTRLLVL.

This clonotype was seen only a few times. For the CDR3, the DNA is TGTGCCAGCAGCTCGGGGGAAGGAAAACTGTTTTTT. Translated, it gives CASSSGEGKLFF. The chain recombines TRBV5-4 with TRBJ1-4, with D perhaps matching TRBD1 (5 bases). V lost 3 bases, J lost 10 bases, and 10 bases lay in between. Germline CDR1 and CDR2: SGHNT and YYREEE (reference sequence). The CDR3 covers 12 residues.

J is TRBJ2-2 and V is TRBV20-1, with TRBD2 identical over 8 bases. The CDR3 is 16 amino acids. The V segment lost 1 base and the J segment 2 bases; nucleotides outside the gene matches: 6. Germline assignment: CDR1 DFQATT and CDR2 SNEGSKA (reference sequence). Here the CDR3 reads CSARAYSGTNTGELFF. The CDR3 DNA reads TGCAGTGCTAGAGCCTATAGCGGGACAAACACCGGGGAGCTGTTTTTT.

The gene calls are TRBV29-1 and TRBJ2-2; 10 bases are a match to TRBD2. There are 16 residues in the CDR3. The J segment lost 2 bases and the V segment lost 4 bases, leaving 7 bases of the junction unmatched. Germline V gene data show CDR1 as SQVTM and CDR2 as ANQGSEA. CDR3 sequence reads: CSVVISGGPNTGELFF. CDR3 sequence (DNA): TGCAGCGTTGTAATTAGCGGGGGGCCTAACACCGGGGAGCTGTTTTTT.

V usage is TRBV11-2 and J usage is TRBJ2-7; D gene ambiguous. CDR1 and CDR2 (germline): SGHAT, FQNNGV. Trimming shortened V by 4 bases and J by 6 bases, and 7 bases separated the two germline ends. This CDR3 region has 11 residues. CDR3 region: CASSSYVEQYF. CDR3 nucleotide sequence: TGTGCCAGCAGCTCTTACGTCGAGCAGTACTTC.

The rearrangement joins TRBV7-9 to TRBJ2-2; D ambiguous. This CDR3 region has 13 residues. The germline CDR1 and CDR2 sequences are SEHNR and FQNEAQ (reference sequence). V lost 2 bases to trimming and J lost 5 bases, with 6 bases between them. The CDR3 sequence: CASSLSTTGELFF. The CDR3 region has the DNA TGTGCCAGCAGCTTATCCACGACCGGGGAGCTGTTTTTT.

This sequence joins TRBV19 and TRBJ1-5; TRBD1 might be the D (6 bases). This CDR3 contains 17 residues. V was trimmed by 6 bases and J by 0 bases, leaving 18 bases between them. Germline assignment: CDR1 LNHDA and CDR2 SQIVND (reference sequence). The CDR3 DNA reads TGTGCCAGTAGGCCGACAGGAATTGCATATAGCAATCAGCCCCAGCATTTT. This gives the protein CASRPTGIAYSNQPQHF.

V gene TRBV6-6 combines with J gene TRBJ2-7, with a possible D match to TRBD1 (6 bases). CDR3 size: 14 residues. Germline V lookup: CDR1 MNHNY, CDR2 SVGAGI (reference sequence). V was shortened by 2 bases and J by 1 base, with 9 bases between the two germline ends. CDR3 DNA: TGTGCCAGCAGTTACCGGGACAATTCCTACGAGCAGTACTTC. Protein product: CASSYRDNSYEQYF.

This clonotype was picked up a small number of times. This chain connects TRBV29-1 to TRBJ1-5; D possibly corresponds to TRBD1 (5 bases). Germline assignment: CDR1 SQVTM and CDR2 ANQGSEA. There are 12 residues in the CDR3. The V end was cut by 5 bases, the J end by 4 bases, with 9 bases between. CDR3 sequence: CSVSEGNQPQHF. CDR3 in DNA: TGCAGCGTTTCGGAGGGGAATCAGCCCCAGCATTTT. The complete variable domain, with remaining parts taken from reference TRBV29-1 and TRBJ1-5, reads SAVISQKPSRDICQRGTSLTIQCQVDSQVTMMFWYRQQPGQSLTLIATANQGSEATYESGFVIDKFPISRPNLTFSTLTVSNMSPEDSSIYLCSVSEGNQPQHFGDGTRLSIL.

The chain links TRBV18 to TRBJ2-2; D uncertain. The CDR3 runs to 16 residues. Germline V gives CDR1 KGHSH, CDR2 LQKENI. Between the trimmed V and J ends, which lost 2 bases and 3 bases, there was a span of 13 bases. CDR3 DNA sequence: TGTGCCAGCTCACCAAGAGTAGTCAGAGACACCGGGGAGCTGTTTTTT. As protein: CASSPRVVRDTGELFF.

This clonotype was picked up a small number of times. The chain uses TRBV12-3 or TRBV12-4 and TRBJ2-1; TRBD2 is a possible D gene (6 bases). The CDR3 is made up of 16 amino acids. V lost 7 bases, J lost 7 bases, and 23 bases lay in between. The CDR3 DNA reads TGTGCCAGCACTCCACCTAGCACGGGAGTCGGTAATGAGCAGTTCTTC. Its translation: CASTPPSTGVGNEQFF.

This sequence joins TRBV12-3 or TRBV12-4 and TRBJ1-1, with 7 positions matching TRBD1. The V and J ends lost 5 bases and 3 bases, in that order; junction bases with no gene match: 9. The CDR3 spans 15 residues. CDR3 loop: CASSRRQGVHTEAFF. CDR3 nucleotide sequence: TGTGCCAGCAGTCGAAGGCAGGGGGTTCACACTGAAGCTTTCTTT.

This clonotype was detected only a few times. This chain connects TRBV27 to TRBJ2-7, with 9 nucleotides matching TRBD1. Germline CDR1 MNHEY, CDR2 SMNVEV (reference sequence). This CDR3 has 14 amino acids. With V trimmed by 5 bases and J by 3 bases, 5 bases remained unmatched. Written as DNA, the CDR3 is TGTGCCAGCAGTCGCCGGGACAGGGACTACGAGCAGTACTTC. It translates to CASSRRDRDYEQYF.

The chain combines TRBV12-3 or TRBV12-4 with TRBJ2-1, with D possibly called TRBD1 or TRBD2 (5 bases each). The CDR3 runs 16 residues. Deletions cut 3 bases from V and 0 bases from J, with 12 bases between. The CDR3 DNA is TGTGCCAGCAGTTTTGGGGACGCTGGCTCCTACAATGAGCAGTTCTTC. This codes for CASSFGDAGSYNEQFF.

This clonotype was seen a handful of times. This chain links TRBV5-4 with TRBJ2-1; the D gene is possibly TRBD1 (6 bases). Germline CDR1 and CDR2: SGHNT and YYREEE (reference sequence). CDR3 length equals 14 residues. V was pared by 3 bases and J by 8 bases, with 15 bases between. The CDR3 protein is CASSWGPEADEQFF. The DNA of the CDR3 is TGTGCCAGCAGCTGGGGGCCAGAGGCTGATGAGCAGTTCTTC.

The table lists this clonotype with many counts. The V call is TRBV27, the J call TRBJ2-7; 9 bases are a match to TRBD2. The germline CDR1 and CDR2 sequences are MNHEY and SMNVEV (reference sequence). The CDR3 is made up of 15 amino acids. Unmatched junction bases numbered 10, after V lost 5 bases and J lost 5 bases. The CDR3: CASSITGLAGNEQYF. As DNA, the CDR3 is TGTGCCAGCAGTATAACGGGGCTAGCGGGAAACGAGCAGTACTTC.

V is TRBV2 and J is TRBJ1-5; 7 bases are a match to TRBD1. In germline, CDR1 is SNHLY, CDR2 FYNNEI. CDR3 length: 12 amino acids. V gave up 5 bases and J gave up 9 bases; unmatched junction bases: 4. The CDR3 is CASSLTGRPQHF. CDR3 bases: TGTGCCAGCAGTTTGACAGGGAGGCCCCAGCATTTT. Looking up the rest from reference TRBV2 and TRBJ1-5 gives the full variable domain: EPEVTQTPSHQVTQMGQEVILRCVPISNHLYFYWYRQILGQKVEFLVSFYNNEISEKSEIFDDQFSVERPDGSNFTLKIRSTKLEDSAMYFCASSLTGRPQHFGDGTRLSIL.